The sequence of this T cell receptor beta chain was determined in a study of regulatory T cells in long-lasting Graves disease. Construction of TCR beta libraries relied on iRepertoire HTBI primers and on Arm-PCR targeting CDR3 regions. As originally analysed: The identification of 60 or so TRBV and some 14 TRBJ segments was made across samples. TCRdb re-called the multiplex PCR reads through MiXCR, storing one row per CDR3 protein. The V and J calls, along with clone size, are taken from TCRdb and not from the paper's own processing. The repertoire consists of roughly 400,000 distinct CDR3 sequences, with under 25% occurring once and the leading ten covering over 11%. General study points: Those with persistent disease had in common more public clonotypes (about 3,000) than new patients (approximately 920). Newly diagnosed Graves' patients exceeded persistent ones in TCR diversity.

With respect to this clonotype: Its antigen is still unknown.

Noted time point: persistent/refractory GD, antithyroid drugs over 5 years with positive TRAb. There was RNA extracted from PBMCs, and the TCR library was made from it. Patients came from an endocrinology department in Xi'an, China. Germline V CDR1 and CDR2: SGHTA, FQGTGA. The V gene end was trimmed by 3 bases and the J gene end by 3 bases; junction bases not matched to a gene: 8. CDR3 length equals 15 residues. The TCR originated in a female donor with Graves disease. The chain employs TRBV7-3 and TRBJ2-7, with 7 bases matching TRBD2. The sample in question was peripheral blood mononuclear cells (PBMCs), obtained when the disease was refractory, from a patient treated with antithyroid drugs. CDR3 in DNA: TGTGCCAGCAGCTTTGGGGGAGGGCCCCTCTACGAGCAGTACTTC. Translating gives CASSFGGGPLYEQYF.